These 19 T cell receptor beta chains came from one sample sequenced in a study of patients and donors after allogeneic stem cell transplantation. TCRdb ran MiXCR on the RT-PCR reads and lists one entry per CDR3 protein. Here the sample spans some 87,000 distinct CDR3 sequences, under 50% being singletons. Sequencing was carried out using blood, either unsorted or a sorted T cell fraction (not recorded which). These receptor sequences come from a human donor who was either an allogeneic HSCT recipient or a stem cell or donor lymphocyte infusion donor (not recorded which). It is not recorded whose cells these are; they may come from a transplant donor.

The chain recombines TRBV24-1 with TRBJ2-1, with a weak D call TRBD2 (6 bases). The CDR3 sequence is 16 residues long. Trimming took off 3 bases at V and 4 bases at J, with 15 bases between the two ends. CDR1 is KGHDR and CDR2 is SFDVKD in the germline V gene. In DNA form, the CDR3 reads TGTGCCACCAGTGATGCGGGACCGATCAATTACAATGAGCAGTTCTTC. Translating gives CATSDAGPINYNEQFF.

The chain employs TRBV5-6 and TRBJ1-1; possible D gene TRBD1, 5 bases. V was cut by 5 bases and J by 1 base, with 6 bases left in between. The CDR3 covers 12 residues. From germline, CDR1 is SGHDT and CDR2 YYEEEE. The DNA of the CDR3 is TGTGCCAGCAGTCAGGGGAACACTGAAGCTTTCTTT. Protein sequence: CASSQGNTEAFF.

V usage is TRBV28 and J usage is TRBJ1-2; D remains ambiguous. V shed 4 bases and J shed 5 bases, with 11 bases lying between them. In germline, CDR1 is MDHEN, CDR2 SYDVKM. CDR3 length: 13 residues. The CDR3 protein is CASSYWGDYGYTF. The CDR3 nucleotides are TGTGCCAGCAGTTATTGGGGTGATTATGGCTACACCTTC.

The genes are TRBV29-1 and TRBJ1-1; D unclear. Germline V lookup: CDR1 SQVTM, CDR2 ANQGSEA. CDR3 length equals 12 residues. V gave up 4 bases and J gave up 0 bases, with 6 bases separating them. In nucleotides, the CDR3 is TGCAGCGTTGGAAAATTGAACACTGAAGCTTTCTTT. It specifies CSVGKLNTEAFF.

The chain combines TRBV10-3 with TRBJ1-1; the D gene is possibly TRBD1 (5 bases). There are 15 residues in the CDR3. V shed 5 bases and J shed 1 base, with 14 bases lying between them. Germline-derived CDR1 and CDR2 are ENHRY and SYGVKD. The CDR3 loop reads CAISREGRRNTEAFF. DNA for the CDR3: TGTGCCATCAGTCGGGAGGGACGGCGGAACACTGAAGCTTTCTTT.

The chain has TRBV11-2 and TRBJ2-5; D perhaps matches TRBD1 (6 bases). Per germline, CDR1 SGHAT and CDR2 FQNNGV. V was clipped by 0 bases and J by 5 bases, with 10 bases between them. The CDR3 consists of 14 residues. CDR3 coding DNA: TGTGCCAGCAGCTTAGATCAGGGGTACGAGACCCAGTACTTC. Translation gives CASSLDQGYETQYF. Filled out from reference TRBV11-2 and TRBJ2-5, the complete variable domain reads EAGVAQSPRYKIIEKRQSVAFWCNPISGHATLYWYQQILGQGPKLLIQFQNNGVVDDSQLPKDRFSAERLKGVDSTLKIQPAKLEDSAVYLCASSLDQGYETQYFGPGTRLLVL.

This chain connects TRBV4-1 to TRBJ1-5, with D possibly TRBD1 on 5 matching bases. Trimming removed 0 bases from V and 4 bases from J, with 10 bases in between. This CDR3 has 15 amino acids. The germline CDR1 and CDR2 sequences are MGHRA and YSYEKL. The CDR3 sequence: CASSQDGAGNQPQHF. CDR3 nucleotide sequence: TGCGCCAGCAGCCAAGATGGGGCAGGGAATCAGCCCCAGCATTTT.

There are many counts of this clonotype. The rearrangement uses TRBV12-3 or TRBV12-4 and TRBJ1-2, with D perhaps matching TRBD1 (6 bases). The CDR3 covers 17 residues. With 3 bases removed from V and 0 bases from J, the gap between germline ends came to 17 bases. In DNA form, the CDR3 reads TGTGCCAGCAGTTTTATCTCGAAGGGGGACCCTAACTATGGCTACACCTTC. The encoded protein is CASSFISKGDPNYGYTF.

This chain links TRBV28 with TRBJ1-1; tentative D call: TRBD1 (5 bases). The V gene lost 3 bases and the J gene lost 11 bases, with 19 bases spanning the gap. The germline V gene encodes CDR1 MDHEN and CDR2 SYDVKM. The CDR3 has 14 amino acids. The chain's CDR3 is CASSFGATGGLAFF. The CDR3, as DNA: TGTGCCAGCAGTTTTGGTGCGACGGGGGGACTCGCTTTCTTT.

This clonotype has more than one count but fewer than ten. This rearrangement joins TRBV9 to TRBJ2-7; weak D call: TRBD1 (6 bases). The CDR3 has 12 amino acids. Trimming shortened V by 4 bases and J by 3 bases, and 8 bases separated the two germline ends. Looked up from germline, CDR1 is SGDLS and CDR2 is YYNGEE. CDR3: CASSLQGYEQYF. The CDR3 DNA reads as TGTGCCAGCAGCTTACAGGGCTACGAGCAGTACTTC.

CDR3 loop: CASSQESGSGELFF. The DNA for the CDR3 is TGCGCCAGCAGCCAAGAATCAGGGTCTGGGGAGCTGTTTTTT. The chain couples TRBV4-3 to TRBJ2-2; D is perhaps TRBD1 (5 bases). V gave up 0 bases and J gave up 8 bases, with 10 bases separating them. This CDR3 has 14 residues. CDR1 is LGHNA, CDR2 YSLEER, per germline.

J is TRBJ2-2 and V is TRBV10-3; 7 bases map to TRBD1. Germline loops: CDR1 ENHRY, CDR2 SYGVKD. V shed 6 bases and J 4 bases; nucleotides not matched to a gene: 8. The CDR3 contains 15 residues. The CDR3 protein is CAIRGAGGVTGELFF. CDR3 nucleotides: TGTGCCATCAGAGGGGCAGGGGGTGTCACCGGGGAGCTGTTTTTT.

In its sample, this clonotype was seen a few times. V and J are TRBV12-3 or TRBV12-4 and TRBJ1-2; D remains ambiguous. The CDR3 has 14 amino acids. V was clipped by 5 bases and J by 1 base, with 11 bases between them. The CDR3 protein is CASSPFNDNYGYTF. The CDR3 DNA reads TGTGCCAGCAGTCCTTTTAATGATAACTATGGCTACACCTTC.

The chain uses TRBV9 and TRBJ2-1; 7 bases align to TRBD2. Germline V CDR1 and CDR2: SGDLS, YYNGEE. This CDR3 region has 16 residues. V was pared by 0 bases and J by 0 bases, with 3 bases of the junction left unmatched. The CDR3 nucleotides read TGTGCCAGCAGCGTAGACGGCGGGAGCTCCTACAATGAGCAGTTCTTC. As protein: CASSVDGGSSYNEQFF.

This chain connects TRBV20-1 to TRBJ1-5; TRBD1 aligns across 7 bases. Germline lookup yields CDR1 DFQATT and CDR2 SNEGSKA (reference sequence). Trimming cost V 3 bases and J 4 bases; bases outside gene matches: 12. The CDR3 runs to 16 residues. The CDR3: CSASGGQQMGNQPQHF. Here the CDR3 DNA reads TGCAGTGCTAGCGGGGGACAGCAGATGGGTAATCAGCCCCAGCATTTT.

The rearrangement uses TRBV4-3 and TRBJ2-2, with D possibly being TRBD1 (6 bases). This CDR3 is 17 amino acids long. Germline values: CDR1 LGHNA, CDR2 YSLEER. Trimming took off 1 base at V and 6 bases at J, with 18 bases between the two ends. Here the CDR3 reads CASSQAERQGFAGELFF. The CDR3 DNA reads TGCGCCAGCAGCCAAGCGGAACGTCAGGGGTTTGCCGGGGAGCTGTTTTTT.

The genes are TRBV5-5 and TRBJ1-5; D gene uncertain. Per germline, CDR1 SGHKS and CDR2 YYEKEE (reference sequence). The CDR3 covers 15 residues. Between the trimmed V and J ends, which lost 0 bases and 2 bases, there was a span of 9 bases. As DNA, the CDR3 is TGTGCCAGCAGCTTGGGTCTGGCGGGCAATCAGCCCCAGCATTTT. Translating gives CASSLGLAGNQPQHF. The entire variable domain, with the rest obtained from reference TRBV5-5 and TRBJ1-5, is as follows: DAGVTQSPTHLIKTRGQQVTLRCSPISGHKSVSWYQQVLGQGPQFIFQYYEKEERGRGNFPDRFSARQFPNYSSELNVNALLLGDSALYLCASSLGLAGNQPQHFGDGTRLSIL.

The chain employs TRBV12-5 and TRBJ1-3; D gene unclear. The CDR3 is made up of 12 amino acids. The V end was cut by 6 bases, the J end by 7 bases, with 10 bases between. Germline CDR1 reads LGHNT; CDR2 reads FRNRAP. CDR3 region: CASGNGWNTIYF. DNA for the CDR3: TGTGCTAGTGGCAATGGATGGAACACCATATATTTT.

The chain carries TRBV15 and TRBJ1-5; perhaps TRBD1 as D (6 bases). The CDR3 spans 13 residues. The germline gives CDR1 LNHNV, CDR2 YYDKDF (reference sequence). Trimming took off 4 bases at V and 5 bases at J, with 9 bases between the two ends. CDR3 coding DNA: TGTGCCACCAGCAAGGGGGGCGATCAGCCCCAGCATTTT. Residues: CATSKGGDQPQHF.